The clone carrying this T cell receptor beta chain came up a few times. The CDR3 extends over 15 amino acids. The germline V and J ends were trimmed by 4 bases and 0 bases, with 8 bases remaining between them. Germline-derived CDR1 and CDR2 are SGHRS and YFSETQ. The data are from a study of blood T cell repertoires in COVID-19. Whole-study context: The origin of the acute and convalescent COVID-19 samples was the United States, Italy and Spain. T cells, B-cell-depleted T cells, or PBMCs provided the cDNA or gDNA that served as material.

Original analysis: Cell counts per sample came from amplifying reference gene primers. Clones were read by immunoSEQ multiplex PCR, and TCRdb kept only the in-frame ones, dropping some. For V, J and clone size, that table is used; D and trimming come from the DNA. The top ten clones hold roughly 7.6% of a sample with fewer than 250,000 clones, just under 85% of them seen once. The source material was peripheral blood. The V gene is TRBV5-1, the J gene TRBJ2-6, with D perhaps matching TRBD1 (5 bases). This sequence originates from a woman aged 45-65 years with active or convalescent COVID-19. The CDR3 nucleotides read TGCGCCAGCAGCGTCGGACACTCTGGGGCCAACGTCCTGACTTTC. Its translation: CASSVGHSGANVLTF.